This T cell receptor beta chain stems from a study of post-analysis software for immune sequencing data (dated by TCRdb to the mid-2010s). With regard to the full study: Disease courses on record covered relapsing-remitting, secondary progressive and progressive-relapsing multiple sclerosis, though some patients had no subtype annotation. The multiple sclerosis patient repertoires were compared with approximately 11 previously published healthy control repertoires from donors aged about 6 to 25 years. A subset of samples was prepared in parallel using single-end sample barcoding, then pooled and co-amplified after Illumina adapter ligation. General study outcomes and caveats: Roughly 5 TRBV segments, including TRBV5-6, TRBV5-1 and TRBV20-1, were significantly more frequent in patients than controls. Direct clustering with F measure revealed strong co-clustering of samples prepared in the same batch, which led to a batch-effect correction. Significantly lower normalized Chao1 diversity was found in multiple sclerosis patients than in controls, suggesting substantial peripheral T-cell clonal expansion. The control group was slightly older than the multiple sclerosis patient group.

The library was made by PCR. Sequencing took place on an Illumina HiSeq 2500. To reduce PCR and sequencing biases, unique molecular identifiers were incorporated into the TCR beta cDNA libraries. Some 500,000 cDNA molecules were obtained for every 1 to 10 million input T cells, so each molecule roughly corresponded to one T cell. The patient libraries were prepared and sequenced using the same protocol as the earlier healthy control dataset. Within a given batch, samples were prepared together, multiplexed and sequenced on the same HiSeq lane. Regarding the original processing steps: MIGEC was used to process the raw barcoded reads, and molecular identifier groups with only a single read were discarded before consensus assembly and CDR3 extraction. VDJtools was used for post-analysis of the clonotype tables, and diversity was normalized by down-sampling every dataset to the size of the smallest sample. In repertoire overlap clustering, CDR3 amino acid sequences, but not nucleotide sequences, were matched to correct batch-related cross-sample contamination. TCRdb reprocessed the public reads (quality trimming at Q25 with fastp, clone calling with MiXCR) and kept in-frame beta chains. One record per CDR3 amino acid sequence lists the most common genes and DNA. The V and J calls were determined by TCRdb, not by the authors. The sample profile shows approximately 630,000 distinct CDR3 sequences; 59% of them were found once. Roughly 12% of the sample goes to the ten largest clones.

TCR beta repertoires were profiled from peripheral blood of roughly 13 young patients with multiple sclerosis to demonstrate the VDJtools post-analysis software. The multiple sclerosis patients were children and adolescents between about 6 and 16 years of age. The CDR3 numbers 14 residues from cysteine through phenylalanine. Here the CDR3 DNA is all that survives: 42 bases in frame from base 1. The germline V gene provides CDR1 SGHRS and CDR2 YFSETQ. On this clonotype: Its antigen remains unidentified. No qualities accompany the bases; no much larger clone lies one base away.

Recombination connected TRBV5-1 to TRBJ2-4; a tentative D match to TRBD2 spans 5 bases. Judging by the DNA end, TRBJ2-7 fits better; the J call may be wrong. This sequence originates from a girl aged 2 to 9 with multiple sclerosis. Sequencing was carried out using blood. The CDR3 sequence is CASSSHAGPYEQYF. The nucleotides are TGCGCCAGCAGCTCCCACGCGGGCCCCTACGAGCAGTACTTC.